Following are 19 T cell receptor beta chains from one sample sequenced in a study of metastatic and nonmetastatic thyroid tumors. Every patient was untreated before thyroid surgery. TCRdb reanalyzed the PCR reads via MiXCR. The sample includes some 16,000 clones, 12% seen only once; the top ten take roughly 15%. Input material: tumor tissue. All receptors derive from a female donor with papillary thyroid cancer or a benign thyroid nodule (not recorded which). Some clones in this sample may be carry-over from other donors' samples.

This clone was counted many times. The rearrangement joins TRBV9 to TRBJ1-3, with a tentative D call TRBD1 (6 bases). In germline, CDR1 is SGDLS, CDR2 YYNGEE. Deletions cut 5 bases from V and 0 bases from J, with 12 bases between. The CDR3 has 15 residues. The CDR3 nucleotides read TGTGCCAGCAGTGCTACAGGGTACTCTGGAAACACCATATATTTT. Residues: CASSATGYSGNTIYF.

This clone was counted ten times or more. The chain recombines TRBV24-1 with TRBJ2-7, with 10 bases that match TRBD2. Germline lookup yields CDR1 KGHDR and CDR2 SFDVKD. Trimming took 3 bases from V and 0 from J; bases not matched to a gene: 4. This CDR3 comprises 16 residues. CDR3 sequence reads: CATSDPSSGSSYEQYF. The DNA of the CDR3 is TGTGCCACCAGTGATCCCTCTAGCGGGAGCTCCTACGAGCAGTACTTC.

This clone appeared many times. The chain combines TRBV11-2 with TRBJ2-1, with D possibly TRBD1 on 6 matching bases. This CDR3 contains 16 residues. V was shortened by 4 bases and J by 2 bases, with 15 bases between the two germline ends. Germline CDR1 SGHAT, CDR2 FQNNGV. CDR3 sequence reads: CASSWARDIAYNEQFF. The CDR3 DNA follows: TGTGCCAGCAGCTGGGCTAGGGACATCGCCTACAATGAGCAGTTCTTC.

This clone was detected only a few times. In DNA, the CDR3 is TGTGCCACCAGTGATTCTTCTAGCGGGGGTGAGCAGTTCTTC. Translated: CATSDSSSGGEQFF. V is TRBV24-1 and J is TRBJ2-1, with 10 positions matching TRBD2. Unmatched junction bases numbered 3, after V lost 2 bases and J lost 9 bases. The V gene's germline CDR1 is KGHDR and CDR2 SFDVKD. The CDR3 is made up of 14 amino acids.

The chain is built from TRBV12-3 or TRBV12-4 and TRBJ1-2; the match to TRBD1 covers 10 bases. The CDR3 covers 14 residues. V trimming: 6 bases; J trimming: 1 base; junction bases outside the gene matches: 2. Here the CDR3 DNA reads TGTGCCAGCAGAGGGACAGGGGATAACTATGGCTACACCTTC. The encoded protein is CASRGTGDNYGYTF.

CDR3 nucleotide sequence: TGTGCCAGCAGCCCGGACAGGGGAGGTATTGGAAACACCATATATTTT. Translating it yields CASSPDRGGIGNTIYF. The genes are TRBV11-1 and TRBJ1-3; 9 bases are shared with TRBD1. Germline CDR1 is SGHAT and CDR2 is FQDESV (reference sequence). Trimming cost V 5 bases and J 3 bases; bases outside gene matches: 8. CDR3 length: 16 amino acids. The full variable domain, completed using reference TRBV11-1 and TRBJ1-3, is EAEVAQSPRYKITEKSQAVAFWCDPISGHATLYWYRQILGQGPELLVQFQDESVVDDSQLPKDRFSAERLKGVDSTLKIQPAELGDSAMYLCASSPDRGGIGNTIYFGEGSWLTVV.

This clone was counted ten times or more. The chain links TRBV5-6 to TRBJ2-1; D is uncertain. Germline V lookup: CDR1 SGHDT, CDR2 YYEEEE. The ends were cut back, 2 bases at V and 10 bases at J, with 10 bases in the middle. CDR3 size: 12 residues. For the CDR3, the DNA is TGTGCCAGCAGCTTAAGGCCCACGGAGCAGTTCTTC. Encoded protein: CASSLRPTEQFF.

The CDR3 DNA is TGTGCCTGGGACAGGACAGGGGTAAAGAGAGTAGCTTTCTTT. This gives the protein CAWDRTGVKRVAFF. This sequence joins TRBV30 and TRBJ1-1; 9 positions match TRBD1. The CDR3 is 14 amino acids. In germline, CDR1 is GTSNPN, CDR2 SVGIG (reference sequence). The trim removed 5 bases at V and 10 bases at J, leaving 14 bases unmatched.

This clone has ten or more counts. This chain connects TRBV14 to TRBJ1-2; TRBD1 agrees at 10 bases. This CDR3 is built from 14 residues. Trimming took 3 bases from V and 8 from J; bases not matched to a gene: 6. From germline, CDR1 is SGHDN and CDR2 FVKESK. The CDR3 DNA sequence: TGTGCCAGCAGCCAGAGAAGGACAGGGGGAGGCTACACCTTC. Protein sequence: CASSQRRTGGGYTF.

V and J are TRBV5-1 and TRBJ2-7, with 7 bases that match TRBD1. This CDR3 is built from 15 residues. CDR1 and CDR2 from the germline V gene are SGHRS and YFSETQ. V gave up 2 bases and J gave up 3 bases; unmatched junction bases: 8. The CDR3 sequence: CASSFQGTALYEQYF. CDR3 DNA sequence: TGCGCCAGCAGCTTCCAAGGGACAGCCCTCTACGAGCAGTACTTC. Filled out from reference TRBV5-1 and TRBJ2-7, the complete variable domain reads KAGVTQTPRYLIKTRGQQVTLSCSPISGHRSVSWYQQTPGQGLQFLFEYFSETQRNKGNFPGRFSGRQFSNSRSEMNVSTLELGDSALYLCASSFQGTALYEQYFGPGTRLTVT.

The gene calls are TRBV25-1 and TRBJ1-6, with D maybe TRBD1 (5 bases). Trimming took off 2 bases at V and 10 bases at J, with 9 bases between the two ends. This CDR3 is built from 13 residues. Looked up from germline, CDR1 is MGHDK and CDR2 is SYGVNS. The CDR3 spells CASSEGGLSPLHF. In DNA, the CDR3 is TGTGCCAGCAGTGAAGGGGGGTTATCACCCCTCCACTTT.

This clone was found many times. J is TRBJ2-7 and V is TRBV6-1; D unresolved. The CDR3 is 14 amino acids. Germline CDR1 and CDR2: MNHNS and SASEGT. The V end was cut by 7 bases, the J end by 2 bases, with 15 bases between. CDR3 bases: TGTGCCAGCAAACCTGGCAGGTCCGCCTACGAGCAGTACTTC. This translates into CASKPGRSAYEQYF.

This clone was seen ten or more times. The same CDR3 can be traced to other DNA sequences in this sample. CDR3 protein: CSARDSDTGELFF. The CDR3 DNA reads TGCAGTGCTAGAGATTCTGACACCGGGGAGCTGTTTTTT. V usage is TRBV20-1 and J usage is TRBJ2-2, with no clear D. V was pared by 0 bases and J by 3 bases, with 5 bases between. From germline, CDR1 is DFQATT and CDR2 SNEGSKA (reference sequence). The CDR3 covers 13 residues.

This clone rates as medium-sized. The rearrangement joins TRBV28 to TRBJ1-2; no definite D call. The CDR3 sequence is 14 residues long. CDR1 is MDHEN and CDR2 is SYDVKM in the germline V gene. V lost 4 bases and J 4 bases, leaving 13 bases between the germline ends. CDR3 region: CASSYGPIGYGYTF. CDR3 DNA sequence: TGTGCCAGCAGTTACGGACCGATCGGCTATGGCTACACCTTC.

This clone appeared a few times. The V and J genes are TRBV19 and TRBJ2-2, with 9 bases aligning to TRBD1. This CDR3 contains 13 residues. The germline gives CDR1 LNHDA, CDR2 SQIVND (reference sequence). V lost 8 bases to trimming and J lost 3 bases; unmatched junction nucleotides: 1. CDR3 in amino acids: CASDRGYTGELFF. The CDR3 DNA reads as TGTGCCAGTGACAGGGGGTACACCGGGGAGCTGTTTTTT.

This clone is labeled medium-sized. The chain uses TRBV6-1 and TRBJ2-7; 7 nucleotides align to TRBD1. The germline V gene has CDR1 MNHNS and CDR2 SASEGT. V gave up 6 bases and J gave up 3 bases; unmatched junction bases: 11. The CDR3 totals 15 residues. The CDR3 DNA sequence: TGTGCCAGCAGGTACTTACAGGGGACGAACTACGAGCAGTACTTC. As protein: CASRYLQGTNYEQYF.

This clone was counted ten times or more. The J gene is TRBJ1-4, the V gene TRBV12-3 or TRBV12-4; 9 bases fit TRBD1. With V trimmed by 5 bases and J by 8 bases, 9 bases remained unmatched. There are 15 residues in the CDR3. Written as DNA, the CDR3 is TGTGCCAGCAGTATGCACAGGGGGCCGGGGGAAAAACTGTTTTTT. Its protein product is CASSMHRGPGEKLFF.

By sample share, this clone is medium-sized (0.01 to 0.1%). The rearrangement links TRBV18 to TRBJ2-5, with D hard to call. There are 11 residues in the CDR3. With 2 bases removed from V and 4 bases from J, the gap between germline ends came to 2 bases. CDR1 and CDR2 from the germline V gene are KGHSH and LQKENI. CDR3 sequence: CASSPTETQYF. In nucleotides, the CDR3 is TGTGCCAGCTCACCAACAGAGACCCAGTACTTC.

This clone was seen at least ten times. V is TRBV5-1 and J is TRBJ1-3; perhaps TRBD1 as D (6 bases). Trimming removed 4 bases from V and 4 bases from J, with 12 bases in between. CDR3 length equals 14 residues. CDR1 SGHRS and CDR2 YFSETQ come from the germline V gene. In DNA form, the CDR3 reads TGCGCCAGCAGCCAGGGGACCGGCGGAAACACCATATATTTT. Residues: CASSQGTGGNTIYF. The full variable domain, in which reference TRBV5-1 and TRBJ1-3 provide the parts outside the CDR3, is KAGVTQTPRYLIKTRGQQVTLSCSPISGHRSVSWYQQTPGQGLQFLFEYFSETQRNKGNFPGRFSGRQFSNSRSEMNVSTLELGDSALYLCASSQGTGGNTIYFGEGSWLTVV.